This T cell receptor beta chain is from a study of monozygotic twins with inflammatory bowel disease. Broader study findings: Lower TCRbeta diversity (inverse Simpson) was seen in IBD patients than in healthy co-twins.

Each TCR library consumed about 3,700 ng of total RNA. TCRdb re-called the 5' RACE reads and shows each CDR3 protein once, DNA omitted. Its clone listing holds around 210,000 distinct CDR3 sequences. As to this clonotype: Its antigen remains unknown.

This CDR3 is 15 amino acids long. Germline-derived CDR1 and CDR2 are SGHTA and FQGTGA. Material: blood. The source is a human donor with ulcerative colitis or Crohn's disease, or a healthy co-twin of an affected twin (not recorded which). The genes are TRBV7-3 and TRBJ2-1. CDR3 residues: CASSLSGGFYNEQFF.